This T cell receptor (beta chain) stems from a study of blood T cell repertoires in COVID-19. For the study at large: Specimens from acute and convalescent COVID-19 originated in the United States, Italy and Spain. T cells, B-cell-depleted T cells, or PBMCs provided the cDNA or gDNA that served as material.

Germline-derived CDR1 and CDR2 are MDHEN and SYDVKM. Trimming took 3 bases from V and 1 from J, leaving 6 bases between them. The CDR3 is 13 amino acids. Original analysis: Quantification of nucleated cells was approximated via reference gene primer amplification. TCRdb's table, derived via immunoSEQ multiplex PCR, lists solely in-frame clones and lacks some. V, J and clone size reflect that table, while D and trimming were determined from the DNA. The sample includes about 61,000 clones, approximately 86% seen only once; the top ten take less than 20%. The rearrangement uses TRBV28 and TRBJ1-1, with D hard to call. Sequenced: peripheral blood. This sequence originates from a woman over 75 with active COVID-19. For the CDR3, the DNA is TGTGCCAGCAGTTTCCCAGAGAACACTGAAGCTTTCTTT. This encodes CASSFPENTEAFF.